The 32 T cell receptor beta chains below come from one sample, sequenced in a study of shared clonotypes between healthy human individuals. The naive CD8 subset, CD45RO-negative cells positively selected for CCR7, excluded terminally differentiated effector memory CD45RA+ cells. Profiled with immunoSEQ multiplex PCR; TCRdb holds only in-frame clones, not every one. The table lists more than 600,000 clones, around 90% of them singletons. Sequencing input: naive CD8+ T cells sorted from blood. These receptors were collected from a man younger than 40 in good health.

This chain uses TRBV4-3 with TRBJ2-7, with D maybe TRBD1 (6 bases). The CDR3 extends over 18 amino acids. V shed 4 bases and J shed 3 bases, with 25 bases lying between them. Germline V lookup: CDR1 LGHNA, CDR2 YSLEER. This CDR3 reads CASSRDTYRDTLNYEQYF. Here the CDR3 DNA reads TGCGCCAGCAGCCGCGATACATACCGGGACACTCTGAACTACGAGCAGTACTTC.

This clone was seen just once. The V call is TRBV9, the J call TRBJ2-7; D may be TRBD2 (6 bases). The CDR3 runs 15 residues. In germline, CDR1 is SGDLS, CDR2 YYNGEE. V was shortened by 3 bases and J by 5 bases, with 18 bases between the two germline ends. The CDR3 region is CASSGGTWIMDEQYF. CDR3 bases: TGTGCCAGCAGCGGGGGGACTTGGATCATGGACGAGCAGTACTTC.

There are a few counts of this clone. The chain couples TRBV7-2 to TRBJ2-7, with TRBD2 as a possible D gene (6 bases). The CDR3 has 14 amino acids. CDR1 is SGHTA, CDR2 FQGNSA, per germline. V was clipped by 4 bases and J by 0 bases, with 10 bases between them. This CDR3 is CASSSARGSYEQYF. The CDR3 coding sequence is TGTGCCAGCAGCTCAGCGCGGGGCTCCTACGAGCAGTACTTC. Combining the CDR3 with reference TRBV7-2 and TRBJ2-7 gives the whole variable domain GAGVSQSPSNKVTEKGKDVELRCDPISGHTALYWYRQSLGQGLEFLIYFQGNSAPDKSGLPSDRFSAERTGGSVSTLTIQRTQQEDSAVYLCASSSARGSYEQYFGPGTRLTVT.

The table lists this clone with a count of one. At one boundary the junction diverges from the germline segment, which might be a read error. The V call is TRBV7-2, the J call TRBJ2-7, with 10 bases aligning to TRBD1. The CDR3 extends over 13 amino acids. Germline V lookup: CDR1 SGHTA, CDR2 FQGNSA. CDR3 loop: CASSSYQGQGPDF. In nucleotides, the CDR3 is TGTGCCAGCAGCTCCTATCAGGGACAGGGGCCGGACTTC.

In regard to this clone: Within the sample, other DNA sequences also encode this same CDR3. The chain employs TRBV27 and TRBJ2-5; D unresolved. Trimming pared 2 bases from V and 4 bases from J, leaving 11 bases between. The CDR3 is made up of 14 amino acids. Germline V CDR1 and CDR2: MNHEY, SMNVEV (reference sequence). The DNA of the CDR3 is TGTGCCAGCAGTTTACTGGGTTCAGGAGAGACCCAGTACTTC. Protein sequence: CASSLLGSGETQYF.

Of note for this clone: This sample also contains other DNA sequences that code for the same CDR3. The chain joins TRBV10-3 to TRBJ2-1, with D possibly matching TRBD1 (6 bases). Trimming removed 5 bases from V and 7 bases from J, with 6 bases in between. The CDR3 runs 11 residues. Per germline, CDR1 ENHRY and CDR2 SYGVKD. As DNA, the CDR3 is TGTGCCATCAGTCAGGGGAATGAGCAGTTCTTC. This translates into CAISQGNEQFF.

The CDR3 here is CASSSTLAGDTQYF. The CDR3 nucleotides read TGTGCCAGCAGCTCGACACTCGCGGGCGATACGCAGTATTTT. The chain joins TRBV13 to TRBJ2-3, with D maybe TRBD2 (5 bases). This CDR3 has 14 residues. The ends were cut back, 4 bases at V and 6 bases at J, with 14 bases in the middle. Germline values: CDR1 PRHDT, CDR2 FYEKMQ (reference sequence).

The CDR3 DNA is TGTGCCAGCAGCTTAGAGGGGGTTTTTAATGAAAAACTGTTTTTT. Its protein product is CASSLEGVFNEKLFF. The V and J genes are TRBV7-9 and TRBJ1-4, with D perhaps TRBD1 (6 bases). Germline V gives CDR1 SEHNR, CDR2 FQNEAQ (reference sequence). This CDR3 is 15 amino acids long. V dropped 1 base and J dropped 4 bases, with 10 bases sitting between them.

The rearrangement joins TRBV7-9 to TRBJ2-3; D assignment may be TRBD1 or TRBD2 (6 bases each). CDR1 is SEHNR and CDR2 is FQNEAQ in the germline V gene (reference sequence). Trimming removed 5 bases from V and 8 bases from J, with 17 bases in between. The CDR3 contains 14 residues. The CDR3: CASSPRDIIGTQYF. The CDR3 DNA sequence: TGTGCCAGCAGCCCGCGGGACATCATAGGTACGCAGTATTTT.

V usage is TRBV27 and J usage is TRBJ1-1; D ambiguous. CDR3 length equals 15 residues. V lost 0 bases and J lost 1, with 9 bases in between. The germline CDR1 and CDR2 sequences are MNHEY and SMNVEV (reference sequence). Here the CDR3 reads CASSLSTAGNTEAFF. CDR3 in DNA: TGTGCCAGCAGTTTATCGACGGCGGGGAACACTGAAGCTTTCTTT.

The J gene is TRBJ2-1, the V gene TRBV19, with 13 bases aligning to TRBD2. The germline CDR1 and CDR2 sequences are LNHDA and SQIVND (reference sequence). J was trimmed by 10 bases and V by 4 bases; bases with no gene match: 7. This CDR3 has 15 amino acids. The CDR3 DNA follows: TGTGCCAGTAGTAGGACTAGCGGGAGTCGTGGAGAGCAGTTCTTC. It translates to CASSRTSGSRGEQFF.

The rearrangement links TRBV2 to TRBJ2-7, with no clear D. Germline CDR1 reads SNHLY; CDR2 reads FYNNEI. The CDR3 is 12 amino acids. Trimming took 6 bases from V and 5 from J, leaving 11 bases between them. The CDR3 reads CASSSLFDEQYF. The CDR3 DNA is TGTGCCAGCAGCTCCCTTTTTGACGAGCAGTACTTC. Filled out from reference TRBV2 and TRBJ2-7, the complete variable domain reads EPEVTQTPSHQVTQMGQEVILRCVPISNHLYFYWYRQILGQKVEFLVSFYNNEISEKSEIFDDQFSVERPDGSNFTLKIRSTKLEDSAMYFCASSSLFDEQYFGPGTRLTVT.

The V call is TRBV11-3, the J call TRBJ2-7; 12 bases are shared with TRBD2. The CDR3 contains 17 residues. Trimming at V came to 5 bases and at J to 6 bases, leaving 14 bases not matched to a gene. Germline assignment: CDR1 SGHNT and CDR2 YENEEA. The CDR3 DNA is TGTGCCAGCAGCCAAGGGGCTAGCGGGAGGGCCGGGGGCGAGCAGTACTTC. It translates to CASSQGASGRAGGEQYF. Looking up the rest from reference TRBV11-3 and TRBJ2-7 gives the full variable domain: EAGVVQSPRYKIIEKKQPVAFWCNPISGHNTLYWYLQNLGQGPELLIRYENEEAVDDSQLPKDRFSAERLKGVDSTLKIQPAELGDSAVYLCASSQGASGRAGGEQYFGPGTRLTVT.

The genes are TRBV19 and TRBJ1-5, with D unresolved. The V gene lost 5 bases and the J gene lost 9 bases, with 20 bases spanning the gap. The germline V gene encodes CDR1 LNHDA and CDR2 SQIVND (reference sequence). This CDR3 contains 15 residues. The CDR3: CASSSSTDSLRPQHF. CDR3 nucleotide sequence: TGTGCCAGTAGTTCAAGTACTGATTCGTTGAGGCCCCAGCATTTT.

The chain carries TRBV27 and TRBJ2-1; D uncertain. Germline CDR1 reads MNHEY; CDR2 reads SMNVEV (reference sequence). Deletions cut 0 bases from V and 5 bases from J, with 8 bases between. The CDR3 covers 14 residues. Here the CDR3 DNA reads TGTGCCAGCAGTTTATCGAGGTCTCACAATGAGCAGTTCTTC. Its protein is CASSLSRSHNEQFF.

In nucleotides, the CDR3 is TGTGCCACCAGCAGAGATCGCGCCCGCTTGCAGTATTTT. It yields the protein CATSRDRARLQYF. J is TRBJ2-3 and V is TRBV15; D unclear. CDR3 length: 13 residues. Germline lookup yields CDR1 LNHNV and CDR2 YYDKDF (reference sequence). V was pared by 0 bases and J by 11 bases, with 12 bases between.

Points on this clone: Other DNA sequences from this sample encode an identical CDR3 as well. The chain combines TRBV4-3 with TRBJ2-7; TRBD2 agrees at 14 bases. The trim removed 4 bases at V and 2 bases at J, leaving 1 base unmatched. The length of the CDR3 is 15 residues. Germline assignment: CDR1 LGHNA and CDR2 YSLEER. CDR3 DNA: TGCGCCAGCAGCCCGGGACTAGCGGGAGCCTACGAGCAGTACTTC. Its translation: CASSPGLAGAYEQYF.

This chain links TRBV27 with TRBJ2-7, with D tentatively TRBD2 (6 bases). Per the germline V gene, CDR1 is MNHEY and CDR2 is SMNVEV (reference sequence). The germline V and J ends were trimmed by 6 bases and 7 bases, with 13 bases remaining between them. The CDR3 is made up of 12 amino acids. CDR3 in DNA: TGTGCCAGCAGGCGCCAGGCGGGAGAGCAGTACTTC. Encoded protein: CASRRQAGEQYF.

CDR3 residues: CASSSPGILNEQFF. Written as DNA, the CDR3 is TGTGCCAGCAGCTCTCCGGGAATTCTCAATGAGCAGTTCTTC. The chain recombines TRBV11-2 with TRBJ2-1; TRBD2 might be the D (5 bases). CDR1 is SGHAT, CDR2 FQNNGV, per germline. CDR3 size: 14 residues. V gave up 4 bases and J gave up 6 bases, with 13 bases separating them.

This clone appeared a few times. The chain is built from TRBV10-3 and TRBJ1-5, with no clear D. The CDR3 loop spans 14 amino acids. The V and J ends lost 0 bases and 0 bases respectively, with 3 bases between them. Germline values: CDR1 ENHRY, CDR2 SYGVKD. The CDR3 is CAISESSSNQPQHF. The DNA for the CDR3 is TGTGCCATCAGTGAGTCCAGTAGCAATCAGCCCCAGCATTTT.

The sample holds one count of this clone. The chain recombines TRBV19 with TRBJ2-7; the D gene is possibly TRBD1 (6 bases). V lost 8 bases and J lost 3, with 17 bases in between. This CDR3 comprises 14 residues. CDR1 LNHDA and CDR2 SQIVND come from the germline V gene (reference sequence). The CDR3 reads CASGGWGTNYEQYF. Written as DNA, the CDR3 is TGTGCCAGTGGGGGTTGGGGGACAAACTACGAGCAGTACTTC.

The V call is TRBV11-2, the J call TRBJ2-3; the D is unclear. The CDR3 spans 15 residues. In germline, CDR1 is SGHAT, CDR2 FQNNGV. Deletions cut 2 bases from V and 4 bases from J, with 13 bases between. The CDR3 here is CASSLSAGWADTQYF. The DNA for the CDR3 is TGTGCCAGCAGCTTATCGGCAGGTTGGGCAGATACGCAGTATTTT.

The rearrangement links TRBV28 to TRBJ2-7; perhaps TRBD1 as D (6 bases). The CDR3 spans 12 residues. The V gene's germline CDR1 is MDHEN and CDR2 SYDVKM. The ends were cut back, 7 bases at V and 3 bases at J, with 10 bases in the middle. This chain's CDR3 is CASTSGDYEQYF. DNA of the CDR3: TGTGCCAGCACTTCAGGGGACTACGAGCAGTACTTC.

The genes are TRBV30 and TRBJ1-2; a possible D gene is TRBD1 (6 bases). The CDR3 spans 14 residues. The germline V gene has CDR1 GTSNPN and CDR2 SVGIG (reference sequence). V lost 0 bases and J lost 3, with 11 bases in between. The CDR3 coding sequence is TGTGCCTGGAGTGTGGGGGGGCTGGACTATGGCTACACCTTC. Protein sequence: CAWSVGGLDYGYTF. The full variable domain, rest sourced from reference TRBV30 and TRBJ1-2, is SQTIHQWPATLVQPVGSPLSLECTVEGTSNPNLYWYRQAAGRGLQLLFYSVGIGQISSEVPQNLSASRPQDRQFILSSKKLLLSDSGFYLCAWSVGGLDYGYTFGSGTRLTVV.

The chain employs TRBV11-2 and TRBJ2-1; D call uncertain. The CDR3 is 14 residues long. Trimming stripped 3 bases from V and 4 bases from J, with 10 bases between. Germline V gives CDR1 SGHAT, CDR2 FQNNGV. The chain's CDR3 is CASSLLRGYNEQFF. CDR3 DNA sequence: TGTGCCAGCAGCTTGTTGCGCGGTTACAATGAGCAGTTCTTC.

The V call is TRBV6-5, the J call TRBJ2-3; D could derive from TRBD1 or TRBD2 (5 bases each). The CDR3 runs to 14 residues. V was clipped by 6 bases and J by 2 bases, with 12 bases between them. Germline V gene sequence: CDR1 MNHEY, CDR2 SVGAGI. In DNA, the CDR3 is TGTGCCAGCAGCCCGGGACGGTACACAGATACGCAGTATTTT. Translating gives CASSPGRYTDTQYF.

J is TRBJ2-7 and V is TRBV2; D remains ambiguous. The CDR3 is made up of 12 amino acids. From germline, CDR1 is SNHLY and CDR2 FYNNEI. Trimming pared 3 bases from V and 5 bases from J, leaving 8 bases between. CDR3 in amino acids: CASSDLVHEQYF. Here the CDR3 DNA reads TGTGCCAGCAGTGATCTCGTCCACGAGCAGTACTTC. The full variable domain, completed using reference TRBV2 and TRBJ2-7, is EPEVTQTPSHQVTQMGQEVILRCVPISNHLYFYWYRQILGQKVEFLVSFYNNEISEKSEIFDDQFSVERPDGSNFTLKIRSTKLEDSAMYFCASSDLVHEQYFGPGTRLTVT.

The V gene is TRBV5-1, the J gene TRBJ2-4, with TRBD1 identical over 7 bases. Trimming cost V 0 bases and J 8 bases; bases outside gene matches: 5. This CDR3 is 14 amino acids long. The germline CDR1 and CDR2 sequences are SGHRS and YFSETQ. The CDR3 coding sequence is TGCGCCAGCAGCTTGGAAGGGGGCGGGTACATTCAGTACTTC. It specifies CASSLEGGGYIQYF.

With respect to this clone: Additional DNA sequences in this sample encode the identical CDR3. The CDR3 sequence is CASSYSGGAGNTIYF. DNA for the CDR3: TGTGCCAGCAGTTACTCAGGAGGGGCCGGAAACACCATATATTTT. This chain links TRBV6-6 with TRBJ1-3, with D possibly being TRBD1 (5 bases). Looked up from germline, CDR1 is MNHNY and CDR2 is SVGAGI (reference sequence). The V end was cut by 0 bases, the J end by 4 bases, with 10 bases between. This CDR3 comprises 15 residues.

This clone occurred a few times. The rearrangement joins TRBV27 to TRBJ1-2; 9 bases fit TRBD1. Germline V gives CDR1 MNHEY, CDR2 SMNVEV (reference sequence). Unmatched junction bases numbered 5, after V lost 1 base and J lost 8 bases. The CDR3 is 14 residues long. CDR3 sequence reads: CASSLFRDRDGYTF. The CDR3 bases are TGTGCCAGCAGTTTATTCCGGGACAGGGACGGCTACACCTTC.

The genes are TRBV19 and TRBJ2-1, with 10 bases aligning to TRBD2. Trimming took 4 bases from V and 0 from J; bases not matched to a gene: 6. The CDR3 is 17 residues long. Germline V gene lookup returns CDR1 LNHDA and CDR2 SQIVND (reference sequence). CDR3 loop: CASSKTSGKSSYNEQFF. CDR3 coding DNA: TGTGCCAGTAGTAAAACTAGCGGGAAAAGCTCCTACAATGAGCAGTTCTTC.

This chain uses TRBV30 with TRBJ1-1; D not certain. The CDR3 extends over 13 amino acids. Germline assignment: CDR1 GTSNPN and CDR2 SVGIG (reference sequence). V was trimmed by 5 bases and J by 5 bases, leaving 15 bases between them. The CDR3 loop is CAWANRGVTEAFF. CDR3 nucleotides: TGTGCCTGGGCCAATCGTGGGGTAACTGAAGCTTTCTTT.